The rows below give T cell receptor beta chains drawn from one sample of a study of identical twins. TCRdb reprocessed the 5' RACE reads via MiXCR and lists one record per CDR3 protein. The sample has about 890,000 distinct CDR3 sequences; approximately 13% are singletons. This sample was also put to use in a study of yellow fever vaccine responses in identical twins.

The sample taken for sequencing was PBMCs. The receptors derive from a young woman in good health. Both conserved end residues are part of each CDR3. The D gene is left open where the match is weak. Where a row states a size, it is once, few, many or the class of an expanded clone; other rows omit it.

cdr3_nt: TGTGCCAGCAGTTGGGGTCACACCGGCGAGCTGTTTTTT
cdr3_aa: CASSWGHTGELFF
j_call: TRBJ2-2
clone_size: few
cdr3_length: 13
d_call: NA
v_call: TRBV25-1

cdr3_nt: TGCGCCAGCAGCCAAGATCTGGCAGACTATCAGCCCCAGCATTTT
cdr3_aa: CASSQDLADYQPQHF
j_call: TRBJ1-5
clone_size: few
cdr3_length: 15
d_call: NA
v_call: TRBV4-1

cdr3_nt: TGTGCCAGCAGTCTAGGGTTTATTTATGGCGAGCAGTACTTC
cdr3_aa: CASSLGFIYGEQYF
j_call: TRBJ2-7
clone_size: NA
cdr3_length: 14
d_call: NA
v_call: TRBV7-2

cdr3_nt: TGCAGTGCTAGCGGTGGGGAGTATTTT
cdr3_aa: CSASGGEYF
j_call: TRBJ2-3
clone_size: NA
cdr3_length: 9
d_call: NA
v_call: TRBV20-1

cdr3_nt: TGTGCCAGCAGCAATCCTAGGGGGGAGACCCAGTACTTC
cdr3_aa: CASSNPRGETQYF
j_call: TRBJ2-5
clone_size: NA
cdr3_length: 13
d_call: NA
v_call: TRBV12-3/TRBV12-4

cdr3_nt: TGTGCCAGCAGCGACAGGGCAGGGCGGGAAGAGACCCAGTACTTC
cdr3_aa: CASSDRAGREETQYF
j_call: TRBJ2-5
clone_size: few
cdr3_length: 15
d_call: TRBD1
v_call: TRBV2

cdr3_nt: TGTGCCAGCAGCTTTAGCGCATGGGACAGGGTGTCGAACACTGAAGCTTTCTTT
cdr3_aa: CASSFSAWDRVSNTEAFF
j_call: TRBJ1-1
clone_size: many
cdr3_length: 18
d_call: TRBD1
v_call: TRBV5-4

cdr3_nt: TGCGCCAGCAGCCCAACCCCCCGACAGGGGGCAAACACTGAAGCTTTCTTT
cdr3_aa: CASSPTPRQGANTEAFF
j_call: TRBJ1-1
clone_size: many
cdr3_length: 17
d_call: TRBD1
v_call: TRBV5-1

cdr3_nt: TGTGCCAGCAGTAGGGCCCAACACTCAACAGGAATAGGCAATGAGCAGTTCTTC
cdr3_aa: CASSRAQHSTGIGNEQFF
j_call: TRBJ2-1
clone_size: NA
cdr3_length: 18
d_call: NA
v_call: TRBV6-1

cdr3_nt: TGTGCCAGCAGCTCTGGACAGGGATCTGGAGAGCCCCAGCATTTT
cdr3_aa: CASSSGQGSGEPQHF
j_call: TRBJ1-5
clone_size: NA
cdr3_length: 15
d_call: TRBD1
v_call: TRBV7-9

cdr3_nt: TGTGCCAGCAGCAACCTTTGGCCTGGGAGCGATGAGCAGTTCTTC
cdr3_aa: CASSNLWPGSDEQFF
j_call: TRBJ2-1
clone_size: NA
cdr3_length: 15
d_call: NA
v_call: TRBV2

cdr3_nt: TGTGCCACCAGTGATGCCAGCGGGACCTACGAGCAGTACTTC
cdr3_aa: CATSDASGTYEQYF
j_call: TRBJ2-7
clone_size: NA
cdr3_length: 14
d_call: TRBD2
v_call: TRBV24-1

cdr3_nt: TGTGCCAGCAGCGTAGCAATTACAGGGAACTATGGCTACACCTTC
cdr3_aa: CASSVAITGNYGYTF
j_call: TRBJ1-2
clone_size: many
cdr3_length: 15
d_call: NA
v_call: TRBV9

cdr3_nt: TGTGCCAGCAGTGCAGGGGGCGAGGGAACTGAAGCTTTCTTT
cdr3_aa: CASSAGGEGTEAFF
j_call: TRBJ1-1
clone_size: many
cdr3_length: 14
d_call: TRBD1
v_call: TRBV7-9

cdr3_nt: TGTGCCAGCAGCTTAGATTTAACAGGGGTCGGTGAAAAACTGTTTTTT
cdr3_aa: CASSLDLTGVGEKLFF
j_call: TRBJ1-4
clone_size: many
cdr3_length: 16
d_call: TRBD1
v_call: TRBV11-2

cdr3_nt: TGCAGCGCCCCTTATCGAGCGACGGAGACCCAGTACTTC
cdr3_aa: CSAPYRATETQYF
j_call: TRBJ2-5
clone_size: few
cdr3_length: 13
d_call: NA
v_call: TRBV29-1

cdr3_nt: TGCAGTGCCCAGAGAGTGCTGGTAAACACAGATACGCAGTATTTT
cdr3_aa: CSAQRVLVNTDTQYF
j_call: TRBJ2-3
clone_size: NA
cdr3_length: 15
d_call: NA
v_call: TRBV20-1

cdr3_nt: TGCGCCAGCAGCCAAGAACATTGGCAGGGTGGCCAAGAGACCCAGTACTTC
cdr3_aa: CASSQEHWQGGQETQYF
j_call: TRBJ2-5
clone_size: many
cdr3_length: 17
d_call: NA
v_call: TRBV4-1

cdr3_nt: TGTGCCAGCAGCGTTAGCGGGATCCACAATGAGCAGTTCTTC
cdr3_aa: CASSVSGIHNEQFF
j_call: TRBJ2-1
clone_size: few
cdr3_length: 14
d_call: TRBD2
v_call: TRBV9

cdr3_nt: TGTGCCAGCAGCCTCCCGGGGTGGGGCAATCAGCCCCAGCATTTT
cdr3_aa: CASSLPGWGNQPQHF
j_call: TRBJ1-5
clone_size: few
cdr3_length: 15
d_call: NA
v_call: TRBV6-2/TRBV6-3

cdr3_nt: TGTGCCAGCACCAAAGGGGTAGCCCTGTACTCCAACGAGCAGTACTTC
cdr3_aa: CASTKGVALYSNEQYF
j_call: TRBJ2-7
clone_size: NA
cdr3_length: 16
d_call: NA
v_call: TRBV12-3/TRBV12-4

cdr3_nt: TGTGCCAGCAGTGGTGGGACAGGGGGCCGCGTTTTTTATGAGCAGTTCTTC
cdr3_aa: CASSGGTGGRVFYEQFF
j_call: TRBJ2-1
clone_size: NA
cdr3_length: 17
d_call: TRBD1
v_call: TRBV6-1

cdr3_nt: TGTGCCAGCAGCTCCAGAGTTCAGCAGGGGGATACGCAGTATTTT
cdr3_aa: CASSSRVQQGDTQYF
j_call: TRBJ2-3
clone_size: few
cdr3_length: 15
d_call: NA
v_call: TRBV7-9

cdr3_nt: TGTGCCAGCCGAAAACTAGCGGGGGGGCCTGGTGAGCAGTTCTTC
cdr3_aa: CASRKLAGGPGEQFF
j_call: TRBJ2-1
clone_size: few
cdr3_length: 15
d_call: TRBD2
v_call: TRBV3-1

cdr3_nt: TGTGCCAGCGGCGGGGACGGCCCTAATGAAAAACTGTTTTTT
cdr3_aa: CASGGDGPNEKLFF
j_call: TRBJ1-4
clone_size: NA
cdr3_length: 14
d_call: NA
v_call: TRBV28

cdr3_nt: TGCGCCAGCAGCCAAGGGGAATACGGAGAAAAACTGTTTTTT
cdr3_aa: CASSQGEYGEKLFF
j_call: TRBJ1-4
clone_size: NA
cdr3_length: 14
d_call: NA
v_call: TRBV5-1

cdr3_nt: TGTGCCAGCGGGACCTTCCCCCACACCTTC
cdr3_aa: CASGTFPHTF
j_call: TRBJ1-2
clone_size: NA
cdr3_length: 10
d_call: NA
v_call: TRBV6-5

cdr3_nt: TGTGCCAGCAGCCTAAGGACAGGCTCCTACAATGAGCAGTTCTTC
cdr3_aa: CASSLRTGSYNEQFF
j_call: TRBJ2-1
clone_size: many
cdr3_length: 15
d_call: TRBD1
v_call: TRBV5-5

cdr3_nt: TGCAGTGCTAGTCCCGGGACAGGCAATCAGCCCCAGCATTTT
cdr3_aa: CSASPGTGNQPQHF
j_call: TRBJ1-5
clone_size: NA
cdr3_length: 14
d_call: TRBD1
v_call: TRBV20-1

cdr3_nt: TGTGCCAGCAGTCCCCAGACTAGCGGGGGGGGCTGGAGCGGCACCGGGGAGCTGTTTTTT
cdr3_aa: CASSPQTSGGGWSGTGELFF
j_call: TRBJ2-2
clone_size: few
cdr3_length: 20
d_call: TRBD2
v_call: TRBV12-3/TRBV12-4

cdr3_nt: TGTGCCACCAGCAGAGACGGCGGGGGGGCCCATGATACGCAGTATTTT
cdr3_aa: CATSRDGGGAHDTQYF
j_call: TRBJ2-3
clone_size: NA
cdr3_length: 16
d_call: TRBD2
v_call: TRBV15

cdr3_nt: TGCGCCAGCAGCCAAAGGATCGCAGCTACCTATGGCTACACCTTC
cdr3_aa: CASSQRIAATYGYTF
j_call: TRBJ1-2
clone_size: many
cdr3_length: 15
d_call: NA
v_call: TRBV4-1

cdr3_nt: TGCAGTGACTGGTCGGGGCGGGACCTAACCTACGAGCAGTACTTC
cdr3_aa: CSDWSGRDLTYEQYF
j_call: TRBJ2-7
clone_size: NA
cdr3_length: 15
d_call: NA
v_call: TRBV20-1

cdr3_nt: TGTGCCAGCAGCCTCGTATTCGGGAGGGCCGGGTTAAGTTATGAGCAGTTCTTC
cdr3_aa: CASSLVFGRAGLSYEQFF
j_call: TRBJ2-1
clone_size: few
cdr3_length: 18
d_call: TRBD2
v_call: TRBV11-1

cdr3_nt: TGCAGTGGTGCAGCAGCAGGGCAAGCTTTCTTT
cdr3_aa: CSGAAAGQAFF
j_call: TRBJ1-1
clone_size: NA
cdr3_length: 11
d_call: NA
v_call: TRBV20-1

cdr3_nt: TGTGCCAGCAGTATTAGGACTAGCGGAAGCACAGATACGCAGTATTTT
cdr3_aa: CASSIRTSGSTDTQYF
j_call: TRBJ2-3
clone_size: few
cdr3_length: 16
d_call: TRBD2
v_call: TRBV27

cdr3_nt: TGCGCCAGCAGCTTGGTTCCGGGACAGGGGGTTGATGGCTACACCTTC
cdr3_aa: CASSLVPGQGVDGYTF
j_call: TRBJ1-2
clone_size: few
cdr3_length: 16
d_call: TRBD1
v_call: TRBV5-1

cdr3_nt: TGTGCCAGCAGTTTCGACCCCCGGACGGGAAACACCATATATTTT
cdr3_aa: CASSFDPRTGNTIYF
j_call: TRBJ1-3
clone_size: few
cdr3_length: 15
d_call: NA
v_call: TRBV12-3/TRBV12-4

cdr3_nt: TGCAGTGCTCGGACTAACGGGATCGGTGAGCAGTTCTTC
cdr3_aa: CSARTNGIGEQFF
j_call: TRBJ2-1
clone_size: few
cdr3_length: 13
d_call: NA
v_call: TRBV20-1

cdr3_nt: TGTGCCAGCAGTTACTCTATCAACACTGAAGCTTTCTTT
cdr3_aa: CASSYSINTEAFF
j_call: TRBJ1-1
clone_size: NA
cdr3_length: 13
d_call: NA
v_call: TRBV6-5